These 26 T cell receptor beta chains were sequenced from one sample in a study of blood T cell repertoires in COVID-19. Libraries were prepared by immunoSEQ multiplex PCR; TCRdb keeps only in-frame clonotypes and omits some of them. The sample includes about 180,000 clones, approximately 88% of them seen just once. Input material: peripheral blood. The receptor source for this set is a woman in her forties with COVID-19, enrolled during active disease.

The genes are TRBV19 and TRBJ1-6; 7 nucleotides agree with TRBD1. The junction had 9 bases not matched to a gene; V was cut back by 6 bases and J by 10 bases. This CDR3 comprises 14 residues. Germline assignment: CDR1 LNHDA and CDR2 SQIVND (reference sequence). CDR3 loop: CASSPQGERSPLHF. The CDR3 DNA follows: TGTGCCAGTAGCCCCCAGGGGGAAAGATCACCCCTCCACTTT.

The chain is built from TRBV5-4 and TRBJ2-1, with 8 nucleotides matching TRBD2. Looked up from germline, CDR1 is SGHNT and CDR2 is YYREEE (reference sequence). V gave up 4 bases and J gave up 8 bases; unmatched junction bases: 5. This CDR3 has 13 residues. The CDR3 reads CASSGGRRDEQFF. CDR3 in DNA: TGTGCCAGCAGCGGCGGGAGGAGGGATGAGCAGTTCTTC.

The chain links TRBV6-5 to TRBJ2-5; tentatively, D is TRBD1 (6 bases). CDR1 and CDR2 (germline): MNHEY, SVGAGI. The V and J ends lost 5 bases and 0 bases respectively, with 10 bases between them. The CDR3 length is 14 residues. CDR3 bases: TGTGCCAGCAGTCGGACAGCGTACCAAGAGACCCAGTACTTC. Its translation: CASSRTAYQETQYF.

V is TRBV5-1 and J is TRBJ1-3; D uncertain. There are 15 residues in the CDR3. Germline CDR1 reads SGHRS; CDR2 reads YFSETQ. Trimming removed 0 bases at V and 0 bases at J, with 7 bases between. The CDR3 DNA reads as TGCGCCAGCAGCTTGGCACCGAGCTCTGGAAACACCATATATTTT. It yields the protein CASSLAPSSGNTIYF.

This chain uses TRBV7-9 with TRBJ2-7; maybe TRBD2 (6 bases). Germline lookup yields CDR1 SEHNR and CDR2 FQNEAQ (reference sequence). The CDR3 loop spans 15 amino acids. Trimming shortened V by 5 bases and J by 4 bases, and 18 bases separated the two germline ends. CDR3 DNA sequence: TGTGCCAGCAGCCCTCTTTCCGGGACTGCGTACGAGCAGTACTTC. Translating it yields CASSPLSGTAYEQYF.

This clone has just a few counts. The genes are TRBV2 and TRBJ2-6; tentative D call: TRBD1 (6 bases). The ends were cut back, 0 bases at V and 0 bases at J, with 6 bases in the middle. The germline V gene has CDR1 SNHLY and CDR2 FYNNEI. The length of the CDR3 is 16 residues. The CDR3 DNA is TGTGCCAGCAGTGAAGCAGGGGGCTCTGGGGCCAACGTCCTGACTTTC. Its translation: CASSEAGGSGANVLTF.

In its sample, this clone was seen many times. The genes are TRBV11-2 and TRBJ2-2; 7 nucleotides align to TRBD1. CDR3 length: 14 residues. The germline V gene has CDR1 SGHAT and CDR2 FQNNGV. Germline trimming cut 3 bases from V and 6 bases from J; bases unmatched to any gene: 4. In DNA, the CDR3 is TGTGCCAGCAGCTTGCAGGGGGTCTCCGGGGAGCTGTTTTTT. Translation gives CASSLQGVSGELFF.

The rearrangement joins TRBV27 to TRBJ1-2, with D uncertain. The ends were cut back, 6 bases at V and 5 bases at J, with 4 bases in the middle. Germline V CDR1 and CDR2: MNHEY, SMNVEV (reference sequence). CDR3 size: 10 residues. CDR3 protein: CASRQYGYTF. The CDR3 coding sequence is TGTGCCAGCAGACAGTATGGCTACACCTTC.

The chain is built from TRBV7-8 and TRBJ2-1; 8 bases are shared with TRBD2. This CDR3 spans 17 amino acids. Losses at the gene ends were 5 bases for V and 0 bases for J; bases not matched to a gene: 9. Germline loops: CDR1 SGHVS, CDR2 FQNEAQ. The CDR3 region has the DNA TGTGCCAGCAGCCGTAATATAGCGGGGATCTCCTACAATGAGCAGTTCTTC. Translating gives CASSRNIAGISYNEQFF.

The chain is built from TRBV27 and TRBJ1-5; D is undetermined. CDR1 MNHEY and CDR2 SMNVEV come from the germline V gene (reference sequence). Trimming took off 7 bases at V and 7 bases at J, with 17 bases between the two ends. The length of the CDR3 is 14 residues. As DNA, the CDR3 is TGTGCCAGCACTCCCCGCCAAGGAGGCCAGCCCCAGCATTTT. The encoded protein is CASTPRQGGQPQHF.

This chain connects TRBV29-1 to TRBJ2-7; 7 nucleotides match TRBD2. The V gene's germline CDR1 is SQVTM and CDR2 ANQGSEA. The V and J ends lost 7 bases and 2 bases, in that order; junction bases with no gene match: 8. CDR3 length: 13 residues. The CDR3 DNA is TGCAGCGCTGGGGCGGGAGCGCCCTACGAGCAGTACTTC. Translated: CSAGAGAPYEQYF.

This rearrangement joins TRBV2 to TRBJ2-7; TRBD2 matches 11 bases. Losses at the gene ends were 6 bases for V and 0 bases for J; bases not matched to a gene: 4. CDR1 and CDR2 (germline): SNHLY, FYNNEI. The CDR3 length is 15 residues. CDR3 sequence reads: CASSVSGGGSYEQYF. CDR3 nucleotide sequence: TGTGCCAGCAGCGTTAGCGGGGGGGGCTCCTACGAGCAGTACTTC.

J is TRBJ1-2 and V is TRBV2; a possible D gene is TRBD1 (6 bases). The ends were cut back, 10 bases at V and 5 bases at J, with 14 bases in the middle. The CDR3 covers 12 residues. The germline V gene encodes CDR1 SNHLY and CDR2 FYNNEI. The CDR3 bases are TGTGCCACCCCAGGGGATCGGTATGGCTACACCTTC. It encodes CATPGDRYGYTF. The full variable domain, completed using reference TRBV2 and TRBJ1-2, is EPEVTQTPSHQVTQMGQEVILRCVPISNHLYFYWYRQILGQKVEFLVSFYNNEISEKSEIFDDQFSVERPDGSNFTLKIRSTKLEDSAMYFCATPGDRYGYTFGSGTRLTVV.

The V gene is TRBV19, the J gene TRBJ1-4; D may be TRBD1 (6 bases). The CDR3 extends over 16 amino acids. Germline values: CDR1 LNHDA, CDR2 SQIVND (reference sequence). The V end was cut by 7 bases, the J end by 0 bases, with 15 bases between. The CDR3 DNA reads as TGTGCCAGTACCAGTGGACAGCTAACAACTAATGAAAAACTGTTTTTT. It translates to CASTSGQLTTNEKLFF.

Of note for this clone: At one end the junction does not follow the germline gene, possibly because of a read error. The chain combines TRBV6-6 with TRBJ1-6; no reliable D call. This CDR3 has 14 amino acids. CDR1 is MNHNY and CDR2 is SVGAGI in the germline V gene (reference sequence). The CDR3 DNA is TGTGCCAGCAGTCGATTACCCTACAATTCACCCCTCCACTTT. Its protein is CASSRLPYNSPLHF.

As DNA, the CDR3 is TGTGCCAGCAGCTTCATCCCCTTGACTAGCGGGACGGCACATGAGCAGTTCTTC. Translated: CASSFIPLTSGTAHEQFF. The chain is built from TRBV5-6 and TRBJ2-1; 11 bases are shared with TRBD2. Germline trimming cut 2 bases from V and 8 bases from J; bases unmatched to any gene: 15. There are 18 residues in the CDR3. Germline V gene sequence: CDR1 SGHDT, CDR2 YYEEEE.

V gene TRBV29-1 combines with J gene TRBJ1-2; tentative D call: TRBD1 (6 bases). Germline lookup yields CDR1 SQVTM and CDR2 ANQGSEA. Trimming removed 2 bases at V and 8 bases at J, with 15 bases between. The CDR3 runs to 13 residues. The CDR3 reads CSVEQGLVGGYTF. The CDR3 coding sequence is TGCAGCGTTGAACAGGGGTTAGTAGGAGGCTACACCTTC. Variable domain in full (rest from reference TRBV29-1 and TRBJ1-2): SAVISQKPSRDICQRGTSLTIQCQVDSQVTMMFWYRQQPGQSLTLIATANQGSEATYESGFVIDKFPISRPNLTFSTLTVSNMSPEDSSIYLCSVEQGLVGGYTFGSGTRLTVV.

The J gene is TRBJ2-6, the V gene TRBV6-2 or TRBV6-3; D perhaps matches TRBD2 (6 bases). Germline V gene data show CDR1 as MNHEY and CDR2 as SVGEGT. Trimming shortened V by 2 bases and J by 2 bases, and 16 bases separated the two germline ends. There are 18 residues in the CDR3. The CDR3 loop reads CASSYGDWGFPGANVLTF. In DNA form, the CDR3 reads TGTGCCAGCAGTTACGGGGACTGGGGGTTCCCTGGGGCCAACGTCCTGACTTTC.

This clone came up once. The CDR3 sequence is CASSPNQGGAGYTF. Here the CDR3 DNA reads TGTGCCAGCAGCCCTAACCAGGGGGGCGCCGGCTACACCTTC. The chain combines TRBV27 with TRBJ1-2, with 7 bases lining up with TRBD1. The CDR3 is made up of 14 amino acids. The junction had 12 bases not matched to a gene; V was cut back by 6 bases and J by 8 bases. CDR1 and CDR2 (germline): MNHEY, SMNVEV (reference sequence).

The chain couples TRBV7-2 to TRBJ1-2, with 8 bases matching TRBD1. Germline CDR1 and CDR2: SGHTA and FQGNSA. The junction had 8 bases not matched to a gene; V was cut back by 1 base and J by 4 bases. The CDR3 runs to 16 residues. CDR3 bases: TGTGCCAGCAGCTTAGGAGGTACAGGGGGTGTCTATGGCTACACCTTC. Protein product: CASSLGGTGGVYGYTF.

This clone was picked up a small number of times. V is TRBV5-1 and J is TRBJ1-6; no clear D. Trimming left V 0 bases short and J 8 bases short, with 3 bases between. The CDR3 contains 12 residues. CDR1 is SGHRS, CDR2 YFSETQ, per germline. The CDR3 reads CASSLADSPLHF. CDR3 DNA sequence: TGCGCCAGCAGCTTGGCAGATTCACCCCTCCACTTT.

V is TRBV3-1 (or the pseudogene TRBV3-2) and J is TRBJ2-5; 7 nucleotides line up with TRBD2. J lost 4 bases, V lost 5 bases, and 7 bases had no gene match. Germline assignment: CDR1 LGHDT and CDR2 YNNKEL (reference sequence). The CDR3 spans 14 residues. CDR3 residues: CASSADSGGETQYF. DNA for the CDR3: TGTGCCAGCAGCGCAGACTCGGGGGGAGAGACCCAGTACTTC.

J is TRBJ2-7 and V is TRBV9; 9 bases line up with TRBD2. The ends lost 1 base at V and 2 bases at J; junction bases unmatched: 7. The CDR3 is 16 residues long. CDR1 is SGDLS, CDR2 YYNGEE, per germline. The CDR3 loop reads CASSVLASGTTYEQYF. The DNA of the CDR3 is TGTGCCAGCAGCGTACTAGCTAGCGGGACGACCTACGAGCAGTACTTC.

In this sample, this clone turned up once. The rearrangement uses TRBV29-1 and TRBJ2-1; TRBD1 might be the D (5 bases). The CDR3 totals 14 residues. Trimming removed 6 bases at V and 7 bases at J, with 19 bases between. From germline, CDR1 is SQVTM and CDR2 ANQGSEA. The DNA for the CDR3 is TGCAGCGTCCTTTTGCGGACACCCGGGAATGAGCAGTTCTTC. Translating it yields CSVLLRTPGNEQFF.

CDR3 DNA sequence: TGTGCCAGCAGATCGGGGGGAGGGGAAGGAAACACCATATATTTT. Encoded protein: CASRSGGGEGNTIYF. This sequence joins TRBV7-9 and TRBJ1-3; the D gene is possibly TRBD1 (5 bases). The germline V gene has CDR1 SEHNR and CDR2 FQNEAQ (reference sequence). The length of the CDR3 is 15 residues. V was clipped by 6 bases and J by 4 bases, with 16 bases between them.

This clone occurred once. The gene calls are TRBV13 and TRBJ2-1; maybe TRBD2 (5 bases). CDR1 PRHDT and CDR2 FYEKMQ come from the germline V gene (reference sequence). The V gene lost 5 bases and the J gene lost 6 bases, with 11 bases spanning the gap. The CDR3 contains 13 residues. The CDR3 is CASSPTRSNEQFF. The CDR3, as DNA: TGTGCCAGCAGCCCCACTAGGAGCAATGAGCAGTTCTTC.